The 27 T cell receptor beta chains below come from one sample, sequenced in a study of T cells in Graves' hyperthyroidism and ophthalmopathy. RNA transcripts served as the template for amplifying TCR beta CDR3 regions. When the TCR CDR3 underwent first-round RT-PCR, the HTBI primer set was used. TCRdb passed the multiplex PCR reads through MiXCR, listing each CDR3 protein once. The table includes hundreds of thousands of distinct CDR3 sequences, about 45% detected once. The sample comprised peripheral blood or thyroid tissue (not recorded which). The receptor source for this set is an adult man with Graves' disease, either hyperthyroidism or ophthalmopathy (not recorded which).

In its sample, this clonotype was seen a few times. The rearrangement links TRBV12-3 or TRBV12-4 to TRBJ1-2; D remains ambiguous. CDR3 size: 13 residues. Deletions cut 2 bases from V and 4 bases from J, with 8 bases between. CDR3: CASSLQSLYGYTF. The CDR3 DNA reads TGTGCCAGCAGTTTACAATCCCTCTATGGCTACACCTTC.

The chain has TRBV9 and TRBJ1-5; D is unclear. CDR3 length equals 16 residues. Germline CDR1 reads SGDLS; CDR2 reads YYNGEE. V was cut by 0 bases and J by 6 bases, with 16 bases left in between. The CDR3 loop is CASSVGVIWLCQPQHF. Here the CDR3 DNA reads TGTGCCAGCAGCGTAGGGGTTATCTGGTTATGTCAGCCCCAGCATTTT.

The rearrangement joins TRBV29-1 to TRBJ1-1; a possible D gene is TRBD1 (6 bases). The CDR3 runs to 13 residues. Trimming shortened V by 5 bases and J by 5 bases, and 15 bases separated the two germline ends. Germline values: CDR1 SQVTM, CDR2 ANQGSEA. CDR3 in amino acids: CSVPGGVWTEAFF. CDR3 nucleotide sequence: TGCAGCGTTCCGGGGGGCGTTTGGACTGAAGCTTTCTTT.

The rearrangement links TRBV7-9 to TRBJ2-7; D is perhaps TRBD1 (6 bases). Trimming pared 4 bases from V and 3 bases from J, leaving 16 bases between. CDR3 length: 15 residues. Germline V gene data show CDR1 as SEHNR and CDR2 as FQNEAQ (reference sequence). For the CDR3, the DNA is TGTGCCAGCAGCTCAGTCAACAGGGTGGACTACGAGCAGTACTTC. This gives the protein CASSSVNRVDYEQYF.

There are many counts of this clonotype. This rearrangement joins TRBV6-6 to TRBJ2-2; 9 bases are shared with TRBD1. V was pared by 2 bases and J by 5 bases, with 15 bases of the junction left unmatched. The germline CDR1 and CDR2 sequences are MNHNY and SVGAGI (reference sequence). The CDR3 is made up of 19 amino acids. CDR3 DNA sequence: TGTGCCAGCAGTTACGATCTCAGTGCGGGACAGGGAATTACCGGGGAGCTGTTTTTT. Its translation is CASSYDLSAGQGITGELFF.

There are many counts of this clonotype. V gene TRBV6-5 combines with J gene TRBJ1-6; D is unclear. Germline V gives CDR1 MNHEY, CDR2 SVGAGI. With 2 bases removed from V and 10 bases from J, the gap between germline ends came to 12 bases. The CDR3 spans 14 residues. The CDR3: CASSYRPGSSPLHF. CDR3 bases: TGTGCCAGCAGTTACCGCCCAGGTTCCTCACCCCTCCACTTT.

The V gene is TRBV2, the J gene TRBJ1-2, with D maybe TRBD1 (5 bases). The V end lost 6 bases, the J end lost 2 bases, and 10 bases lay between the germline ends. The CDR3 extends over 13 amino acids. Germline loops: CDR1 SNHLY, CDR2 FYNNEI. The DNA for the CDR3 is TGTGCCAGCAGGACAGCCTCAAACTATGGCTACACCTTC. It encodes CASRTASNYGYTF.

The genes are TRBV19 and TRBJ2-7; the D is unclear. The CDR3 consists of 15 residues. CDR1 and CDR2 from the germline V gene are LNHDA and SQIVND (reference sequence). Trimming took 3 bases from V and 0 from J, leaving 12 bases between them. The CDR3 DNA follows: TGTGCCAGTAGTATTCTTACAGTGAGCTCCTACGAGCAGTACTTC. Its translation is CASSILTVSSYEQYF.

The rearrangement links TRBV29-1 to TRBJ2-5, with D perhaps TRBD2 (7 bases). The length of the CDR3 is 14 residues. The germline V gene encodes CDR1 SQVTM and CDR2 ANQGSEA. V shed 6 bases and J shed 2 bases, with 16 bases lying between them. For the CDR3, the DNA is TGCAGCGTAGAATCGGGGGGCCCGCAAGAGACCCAGTACTTC. Translating it yields CSVESGGPQETQYF.

This clonotype was counted many times. The chain recombines TRBV10-3 with TRBJ2-5; possibly TRBD2 for D (6 bases). The CDR3 extends over 13 amino acids. Germline loops: CDR1 ENHRY, CDR2 SYGVKD. V gave up 10 bases and J gave up 3 bases, with 15 bases separating them. In nucleotides, the CDR3 is TGTGCCACCCGCGGAGGGCGGGAAGAGACCCAGTACTTC. This encodes CATRGGREETQYF.

This clonotype was observed a handful of times. The chain links TRBV6-1 to TRBJ2-2; 8 bases match TRBD2. Germline CDR1 reads MNHNS; CDR2 reads SASEGT. After removal of 5 bases from V and 6 bases from J, the junction contained 5 bases not matched to a gene. This CDR3 comprises 14 residues. The chain's CDR3 is CASSYGTSSGELFF. The CDR3 DNA is TGTGCCAGCAGTTACGGGACTAGTTCCGGGGAGCTGTTTTTT.

The chain is built from TRBV20-1 and TRBJ1-2; tentatively, D is TRBD1 (5 bases). The CDR3 runs to 15 residues. The V gene lost 6 bases and the J gene lost 3 bases, with 20 bases spanning the gap. Germline CDR1 DFQATT, CDR2 SNEGSKA (reference sequence). CDR3 nucleotides: TGCAGTGCCTTAGGGGCCAGGGAAGGGGACTATGGCTACACCTTC. Protein product: CSALGAREGDYGYTF.

This chain joins TRBV7-2 and TRBJ2-7, with a tentative D call TRBD2 (5 bases). The CDR3 is made up of 14 amino acids. Trimming removed 6 bases at V and 3 bases at J, with 15 bases between. The germline gives CDR1 SGHTA, CDR2 FQGNSA. CDR3 nucleotide sequence: TGTGCCAGCAGTCCCTCGAGGGTGGACTACGAGCAGTACTTC. Translation gives CASSPSRVDYEQYF.

V is TRBV24-1 and J is TRBJ1-5; tentative D call: TRBD1 (6 bases). Germline V CDR1 and CDR2: KGHDR, SFDVKD. This CDR3 has 16 amino acids. The germline V and J ends were trimmed by 2 bases and 3 bases, with 13 bases remaining between them. Here the CDR3 DNA reads TGTGCCACCAGTGATTCGCGACAGGCCTACAATCAGCCCCAGCATTTT. Amino acid sequence: CATSDSRQAYNQPQHF.

This clonotype was recorded many times. CDR3 sequence: CASSLVRGGNTIYF. CDR3 nucleotide sequence: TGTGCCAGCAGCTTAGTGAGGGGAGGAAACACCATATATTTT. The chain uses TRBV9 and TRBJ1-3; the D gene is possibly TRBD1 (5 bases). From germline, CDR1 is SGDLS and CDR2 YYNGEE. The germline V and J ends were trimmed by 4 bases and 4 bases, with 12 bases remaining between them. There are 14 residues in the CDR3.

This clonotype was observed a single time. The gene calls are TRBV12-3 or TRBV12-4 and TRBJ1-2, with D perhaps TRBD1 (6 bases). The CDR3 extends over 17 amino acids. Between the trimmed V and J ends, which lost 4 bases and 1 base, there was a span of 19 bases. In nucleotides, the CDR3 is TGTGCCAGCAGTTACTCCGGGACACCGAACCTTAACTATGGCTACACCTTC. It yields the protein CASSYSGTPNLNYGYTF.

This clonotype was seen only a few times. The V and J genes are TRBV5-1 and TRBJ1-3, with 7 nucleotides matching TRBD1. The CDR3 is made up of 16 amino acids. The germline V gene encodes CDR1 SGHRS and CDR2 YFSETQ. V was clipped by 1 base and J by 1 base; unmatched bases: 5. The CDR3 nucleotides read TGCGCCAGCAGCTTGAACGACAGGGAGTCTGGAAACACCATATATTTT. It specifies CASSLNDRESGNTIYF.

This chain connects TRBV15 to TRBJ1-2; TRBD1 matches at 8 bases. With 7 bases clipped from V and 6 bases from J, the junction kept 7 bases outside the gene matches. Germline V gives CDR1 LNHNV, CDR2 YYDKDF (reference sequence). The CDR3 covers 13 residues. This CDR3 is CATNAGQGDGYTF. The DNA of the CDR3 is TGTGCCACCAACGCAGGACAGGGCGATGGCTACACCTTC.

At least ten counts were recorded for this clonotype. The genes are TRBV19 and TRBJ1-1; 11 bases are shared with TRBD1. Germline V gene data show CDR1 as LNHDA and CDR2 as SQIVND (reference sequence). The CDR3 totals 15 residues. Losses at the gene ends were 5 bases for V and 5 bases for J; bases not matched to a gene: 7. The CDR3 DNA reads TGTGCCAGTAGTGCAAAGGACAGGGGGCGAACTGAAGCTTTCTTT. This sequence encodes CASSAKDRGRTEAFF. Full variable domain (rest looked up from reference TRBV19 and TRBJ1-1): DGGITQSPKYLFRKEGQNVTLSCEQNLNHDAMYWYRQDPGQGLRLIYYSQIVNDFQKGDIAEGYSVSREKKESFPLTVTSAQKNPTAFYLCASSAKDRGRTEAFFGQGTRLTVV.

This chain uses TRBV6-1 with TRBJ2-7, with D unclear. The germline V gene encodes CDR1 MNHNS and CDR2 SASEGT. The CDR3 runs to 12 residues. Trimming stripped 3 bases from V and 7 bases from J, with 10 bases between. Written as DNA, the CDR3 is TGTGCCAGCAGTGAGCTCTCTACGGAGCAGTACTTC. Encoded protein: CASSELSTEQYF.

This chain connects TRBV12-3 or TRBV12-4 to TRBJ1-5; TRBD1 matches 10 bases. V shed 6 bases, J shed 2 bases, and the junction held 7 bases outside the gene matches. The CDR3 extends over 16 amino acids. The DNA of the CDR3 is TGTGCCAGCAGCACTTCCGGGACAGGGGGCAATCAGCCCCAGCATTTT. This sequence encodes CASSTSGTGGNQPQHF.

The chain is built from TRBV29-1 and TRBJ2-2; the D is unclear. The ends were cut back, 4 bases at V and 6 bases at J, with 3 bases in the middle. The germline V gene has CDR1 SQVTM and CDR2 ANQGSEA. The CDR3 is 10 residues long. The CDR3 is CSVAPGELFF. The CDR3 nucleotides are TGCAGCGTTGCCCCCGGGGAGCTGTTTTTT.

J is TRBJ1-3 and V is TRBV4-2; D is possibly TRBD1 (6 bases). The CDR3 is 19 amino acids. Germline V gives CDR1 LGHNA, CDR2 YNFKEQ. The V end lost 1 base, the J end lost 3 bases, and 22 bases lay between the germline ends. The CDR3 sequence: CASSQAGVGRGALGNTIYF. The CDR3 DNA sequence: TGTGCCAGCAGCCAAGCGGGCGTTGGGCGGGGGGCGCTTGGAAACACCATATATTTT.

The table lists this clonotype with many counts. The V and J genes are TRBV20-1 and TRBJ2-5; 9 bases are a match to TRBD1. Looked up from germline, CDR1 is DFQATT and CDR2 is SNEGSKA (reference sequence). V dropped 5 bases and J dropped 5; count of bases not matched to a gene: 6. This CDR3 region has 13 residues. The CDR3 DNA sequence: TGCAGTGCTCGGGACAGGGAAGGGGAGACCCAGTACTTC. Translated, it gives CSARDREGETQYF.

This clonotype occurred a few times. The CDR3: CSVGTAFF. CDR3 in DNA: TGCAGCGTTGGGACAGCTTTCTTT. The V and J genes are TRBV29-1 and TRBJ1-1; D is unclear. Germline V gives CDR1 SQVTM, CDR2 ANQGSEA. The ends were cut back, 4 bases at V and 10 bases at J, with 4 bases in the middle. The CDR3 totals 8 residues.

This clonotype was observed many times. This chain joins TRBV29-1 and TRBJ1-1, with D perhaps TRBD1 (6 bases). The V gene's germline CDR1 is SQVTM and CDR2 ANQGSEA. The V and J ends lost 3 bases and 9 bases respectively, with 8 bases between them. The CDR3 spans 10 residues. CDR3 in DNA: TGCAGCGTTGATGGGGGCCAAGCTTTCTTT. Translated: CSVDGGQAFF.

This clonotype came up a few times. This rearrangement joins TRBV7-9 to TRBJ2-7; 8 bases align to TRBD1. CDR3 size: 15 residues. The V gene's germline CDR1 is SEHNR and CDR2 FQNEAQ (reference sequence). Trimming cost V 8 bases and J 5 bases; bases outside gene matches: 14. The CDR3 DNA reads TGTGCCAGCGGCATCCCGGGACAGGAGTATCACGAGCAGTACTTC. It specifies CASGIPGQEYHEQYF.